This T cell receptor (beta chain) stems from a study of blood T cell repertoires in COVID-19. The data were produced by immunoSEQ multiplex PCR, yet TCRdb's version contains in-frame clones alone and is incomplete. The sample contains over 150,000 clones, approximately 86% of which appear only once. This CDR3 is 13 amino acids long. The V end was cut by 5 bases, the J end by 8 bases, with 15 bases between. In germline, CDR1 is SGHTA, CDR2 FQGTGA. V usage is TRBV7-3 and J usage is TRBJ1-1; possibly TRBD1 for D (6 bases). The sequencing input was peripheral blood. This TCR derives from a man between 60 and 70 years old with COVID-19, enrolled during active disease. The CDR3 coding sequence is TGTGCCAGCAGCACCCCAACGGACAGAGAAGCTTTCTTT. It specifies CASSTPTDREAFF.